This T cell receptor beta chain derives from a study of radiotherapy plus CTLA-4 blockade in lung cancer. CDR3 length: 10 residues. Germline CDR1 reads SQVTM; CDR2 reads ANQGSEA. V lost 7 bases, J lost 2 bases, and 4 bases lay in between. Produced via immunoSEQ multiplex PCR; TCRdb's table is partial and in-frame only. The sample records about 59,000 clones, approximately 68% being singletons. Overall study results and limits: Per reports, early blood T cell clone dynamics, plus interferon-beta, forecast response most strongly. The study found tumor-derived TCR clones expanded in blood after radiotherapy plus ipilimumab.

This clone was recorded once. Its target is not known. The input for sequencing was peripheral blood, taken from a patient treated with radiotherapy plus ipilimumab. This sequence was found in a human donor with non-small cell lung cancer whose response to radiotherapy plus ipilimumab could not be evaluated. J is TRBJ2-3 and V is TRBV29-1; D ambiguous. The chain's CDR3 is CSASTDTQYF. CDR3 nucleotides: TGCAGCGCCTCCACAGATACGCAGTATTTT.